A single sample is the source of the 21 T cell receptor beta chains below, sequenced in a study of shared clonotypes between healthy human individuals. Sequencing was performed with immunoSEQ multiplex PCR; in TCRdb, only in-frame clones are kept and a portion is missing. Here the sample spans 2 million to 3 million clones, 80% to 95% being singletons. The sequenced sample was naive CD4+ T cells from PBMCs. The sample's subset: CD45RA+ positively selected. The receptors stem from a man aged 18 to 35 in good health. Some clones in this sample may be carry-over from other donors' samples.

In regard to this clone: In the same sample, other DNA sequences code for this CDR3. In DNA form, the CDR3 reads TGCGCCAGCCGTGAGGTGAACACTGAAGCTTTCTTT. Its translation is CASREVNTEAFF. V is TRBV5-1 and J is TRBJ1-1; D call uncertain. Germline loops: CDR1 SGHRS, CDR2 YFSETQ. The length of the CDR3 is 12 residues. Trimming shortened V by 7 bases and J by 0 bases, and 7 bases separated the two germline ends.

The chain carries TRBV4-1 and TRBJ2-1; D remains ambiguous. Looked up from germline, CDR1 is MGHRA and CDR2 is YSYEKL. This CDR3 is built from 14 residues. The V gene lost 1 base and the J gene lost 8 bases, with 12 bases spanning the gap. CDR3 sequence: CASSQGRSWHEQFF. CDR3 DNA: TGCGCCAGCAGCCAAGGTAGGTCCTGGCATGAGCAGTTCTTC.

The genes are TRBV7-8 and TRBJ2-7; D perhaps matches TRBD1 (5 bases). V was trimmed by 5 bases and J by 6 bases, leaving 14 bases between them. The CDR3 sequence is 13 residues long. Germline V gene lookup returns CDR1 SGHVS and CDR2 FQNEAQ. CDR3 region: CASSPRIQGEQYF. CDR3 bases: TGTGCCAGCAGCCCCAGGATTCAGGGCGAGCAGTACTTC.

The V and J genes are TRBV2 and TRBJ2-5, with D uncertain. The ends were cut back, 6 bases at V and 2 bases at J, with 10 bases in the middle. Germline assignment: CDR1 SNHLY and CDR2 FYNNEI. The CDR3 covers 13 residues. The CDR3 sequence is CASSGREQETQYF. The DNA of the CDR3 is TGTGCCAGCAGCGGCAGAGAGCAAGAGACCCAGTACTTC.

The V gene is TRBV5-5, the J gene TRBJ2-5, with TRBD1 matching over 9 bases. CDR1 SGHKS and CDR2 YYEKEE come from the germline V gene (reference sequence). The CDR3 loop spans 16 amino acids. J lost 5 bases, V lost 3 bases, and 11 bases had no gene match. The CDR3 nucleotides read TGTGCCAGCAGCTCGACTTGGGACAGGGTCGGGGAGACCCAGTACTTC. This encodes CASSSTWDRVGETQYF.

The chain has TRBV28 and TRBJ1-1; no definite D call. The CDR3 extends over 17 amino acids. The germline CDR1 and CDR2 sequences are MDHEN and SYDVKM. The V end lost 11 bases, the J end lost 0 bases, and 25 bases lay between the germline ends. CDR3 in DNA: TGTGCCGCCTTTACGCGGCCAGATTCGCGGCTGAACACTGAAGCTTTCTTT. This sequence encodes CAAFTRPDSRLNTEAFF.

The CDR3 DNA follows: TGCAGCGTGGACTCCGGGACTAGCGGGAGCAACGAGCAGTACTTC. It is translated as CSVDSGTSGSNEQYF. The rearrangement joins TRBV29-1 to TRBJ2-7; TRBD2 agrees at 14 bases. The germline V gene has CDR1 SQVTM and CDR2 ANQGSEA. The V and J ends lost 6 bases and 5 bases, in that order; junction bases with no gene match: 9. CDR3 length: 15 amino acids.

This chain links TRBV5-4 with TRBJ1-4, with 8 nucleotides matching TRBD1. Germline V gene sequence: CDR1 SGHNT, CDR2 YYREEE (reference sequence). CDR3 length: 15 residues. V was clipped by 3 bases and J by 7 bases; unmatched bases: 8. CDR3 in amino acids: CASSWDRSGGEKLFF. For the CDR3, the DNA is TGTGCCAGCAGCTGGGACAGGTCCGGTGGTGAAAAACTGTTTTTT.

The rearrangement links TRBV7-3 to TRBJ1-6; D is unresolved. Germline V gene sequence: CDR1 SGHTA, CDR2 FQGTGA. Trimming cost V 5 bases and J 7 bases, with 6 bases left between them. The CDR3 sequence is 12 residues long. CDR3 protein: CASSLGNSPLHF. CDR3 coding DNA: TGTGCCAGCAGCCTCGGGAATTCACCCCTCCACTTT.

The chain links TRBV19 to TRBJ2-1, with 12 bases lining up with TRBD2. CDR1 is LNHDA and CDR2 is SQIVND in the germline V gene (reference sequence). Germline trimming cut 4 bases from V and 7 bases from J; bases unmatched to any gene: 8. The CDR3 extends over 16 amino acids. This CDR3 is CASSTPTSGSGNEQFF. The CDR3 bases are TGTGCCAGTAGTACCCCGACTAGCGGGAGTGGGAATGAGCAGTTCTTC.

The rearrangement joins TRBV25-1 to TRBJ1-1; a possible D gene is TRBD1 (5 bases). The germline gives CDR1 MGHDK, CDR2 SYGVNS. Trimming left V 1 base short and J 8 bases short, with 11 bases between. This CDR3 has 13 amino acids. The CDR3 sequence is CASSESKGREAFF. DNA for the CDR3: TGTGCCAGCAGTGAATCGAAGGGGCGGGAAGCTTTCTTT.

This clone was observed a single time. This rearrangement joins TRBV27 to TRBJ1-1; 7 nucleotides agree with TRBD1. The length of the CDR3 is 14 residues. J was trimmed by 1 base and V by 6 bases; bases with no gene match: 5. Germline assignment: CDR1 MNHEY and CDR2 SMNVEV (reference sequence). CDR3 region: CASRRYRGNTEAFF. For the CDR3, the DNA is TGTGCCAGCAGACGGTACAGGGGGAACACTGAAGCTTTCTTT.

V gene TRBV19 combines with J gene TRBJ1-2; no firm D call. CDR3 length: 13 residues. Germline CDR1 and CDR2: LNHDA and SQIVND (reference sequence). V was cut by 1 base and J by 8 bases, with 11 bases left in between. This CDR3 reads CASSIATDRGYTF. In DNA, the CDR3 is TGTGCCAGTAGTATAGCAACGGATCGCGGCTACACCTTC.

V usage is TRBV5-1 and J usage is TRBJ2-2, with a possible D match to TRBD2 (6 bases). The germline V gene has CDR1 SGHRS and CDR2 YFSETQ. This CDR3 has 15 amino acids. Trimming took 1 base from V and 1 from J, leaving 8 bases between them. CDR3 nucleotide sequence: TGCGCCAGCAGCTTGTTGGGAGGGAACACCGGGGAGCTGTTTTTT. As protein: CASSLLGGNTGELFF.

The J gene is TRBJ2-5, the V gene TRBV7-9, with 11 bases aligning to TRBD1. This CDR3 region has 18 residues. V trimming: 2 bases; J trimming: 4 bases; junction bases outside the gene matches: 12. In germline, CDR1 is SEHNR, CDR2 FQNEAQ (reference sequence). The CDR3 DNA is TGTGCCAGCAGCTTATTCGGACAGGGGGCGTGGGGGCCAGAGACCCAGTACTTC. This encodes CASSLFGQGAWGPETQYF.

This chain joins TRBV29-1 and TRBJ2-1, with 10 bases lining up with TRBD1. With V trimmed by 7 bases and J by 1 base, 7 bases remained unmatched. The germline V gene encodes CDR1 SQVTM and CDR2 ANQGSEA. CDR3 length equals 15 residues. The CDR3 protein is CSARGQGLSYNEQFF. The CDR3 nucleotides read TGCAGCGCCCGGGGACAGGGGTTGTCCTACAATGAGCAGTTCTTC.

The rearrangement uses TRBV28 and TRBJ2-5; TRBD2 might be the D (5 bases). The V gene's germline CDR1 is MDHEN and CDR2 SYDVKM. V was cut by 2 bases and J by 4 bases, with 11 bases left in between. The CDR3 runs 14 residues. DNA for the CDR3: TGTGCCAGCAGTTTACCGGGATTCGGAGAGACCCAGTACTTC. It codes for CASSLPGFGETQYF.

The chain has TRBV25-1 and TRBJ1-1, with TRBD1 identical over 8 bases. V shed 3 bases, J shed 5 bases, and the junction held 8 bases outside the gene matches. The V gene's germline CDR1 is MGHDK and CDR2 SYGVNS. The CDR3 length is 15 residues. DNA of the CDR3: TGTGCCAGCAGTGACTCAGGACAGGGCGAAACTGAAGCTTTCTTT. Protein: CASSDSGQGETEAFF.

This chain connects TRBV6-6 to TRBJ1-5; D may be TRBD1 (5 bases). This CDR3 spans 14 amino acids. V lost 3 bases to trimming and J lost 5 bases, with 11 bases between them. In germline, CDR1 is MNHNY, CDR2 SVGAGI (reference sequence). CDR3 region: CASSYRQIDQPQHF. The DNA of the CDR3 is TGTGCCAGCAGTTATCGACAGATTGATCAGCCCCAGCATTTT.

The V call is TRBV12-5, the J call TRBJ2-2; the match to TRBD2 covers 10 bases. The ends lost 3 bases at V and 5 bases at J; junction bases unmatched: 15. CDR1 and CDR2 from the germline V gene are LGHNT and FRNRAP. CDR3 size: 19 residues. CDR3 protein: CASGFREREGPRWTGELFF. CDR3 coding DNA: TGTGCTAGTGGTTTTCGCGAGCGGGAGGGCCCCAGGTGGACCGGGGAGCTGTTTTTT.

CDR3 bases: TGTGCCAGCAGGGGAGGACAGGCCCGGTTTCCGGAACTGTTTTTT. It yields the protein CASRGGQARFPELFF. The chain has TRBV27 and TRBJ1-4, with 7 bases aligning to TRBD1. The CDR3 spans 15 residues. V lost 6 bases, J lost 12 bases, and 16 bases stayed unmatched. Per germline, CDR1 MNHEY and CDR2 SMNVEV (reference sequence).